This T cell receptor (beta chain) derives from a study of cytotoxic CD8 clonotypes in ibrutinib-treated CLL. Data came from immunoSEQ multiplex PCR; TCRdb stores just in-frame clones and leaves some out. The sample records 270,000 or so clones, 60% to 80% being singletons. Study-level results: Sampling of sustained-remission and progressing patients occurred at differing times. Treatment saw public clonotypes, which were uncommon, either contract or stay stable.

CDR1 and CDR2 (germline): ENHRY, SYGVKD. The CDR3 runs 14 residues. Trimming removed 6 bases at V and 0 bases at J, with 12 bases between. For this clone: Its target is unknown.

This sequence joins TRBV10-3 and TRBJ2-7; D remains ambiguous. This clonotype originated in a human donor with chronic lymphocytic leukemia. Source: PBMCs, taken at disease progression, from a patient treated with ibrutinib. DNA of the CDR3: TGTGCCATCAGCGCTGAGATTAGCTCCTACGAGCAGTACTTC. Its translation: CAISAEISSYEQYF.